The rows below give T cell receptor beta chains drawn from one sample of a study of regulatory T cells in long-lasting Graves disease. TCRdb analysed the multiplex PCR reads with MiXCR anew, one entry per CDR3 protein. The sample holds about 350,000 distinct CDR3 sequences, approximately 16% seen once. The sample also formed part of further work on T cells in Graves' hyperthyroidism and ophthalmopathy.

The sample in question was peripheral blood mononuclear cells (PBMCs), obtained at new diagnosis, from a patient treated with antithyroid drugs. The receptors originated from a man aged 40-49 years with Graves disease. Each CDR3 is given with its conserved first and last residue. A D gene is named only where the DNA matches it firmly. The size entry is marked missing in some rows and otherwise reads once, few, many or a size class.

D	size	V	J	CDR3	DNA
TRBD1	.	TRBV20-1	TRBJ1-5	CSARRTGLQPQHF	TGCAGTGCTAGGCGGACAGGGCTTCAGCCCCAGCATTTT
TRBD2	many	TRBV2	TRBJ2-2	CASRAGTSNTGELFF	TGTGCCAGCAGGGCCGGGACTAGTAACACCGGGGAGCTGTTTTTT
TRBD2	many	TRBV5-1	TRBJ2-7	CASSPGGGGEQYF	TGCGCCAGCAGCCCTGGGGGGGGTGGCGAGCAGTACTTC
.	many	TRBV7-2	TRBJ2-3	CASSNLRRGSTDTQYF	TGTGCCAGCAGCAATCTCAGGAGGGGCTCAACAGATACGCAGTATTTT
.	.	TRBV20-1	TRBJ1-1	CSAREGGRDTEASF	TGCAGTGCTAGAGAGGGGGGCCGGGACACTGAAGCTTCCTTT
TRBD1	.	TRBV7-9	TRBJ1-1	CASSLDGTDPERALF	TGTGCCAGCAGCTTAGACGGGACAGACCCCGAACGCGCTCTCTTT
TRBD2	many	TRBV5-1	TRBJ2-2	CASSSPLAGGPGELFF	TGCGCCAGCAGCTCTCCCCTAGCGGGGGGGCCCGGGGAGCTGTTTTTT
.	many	TRBV12-3/TRBV12-4	TRBJ2-5	CASGLSLGYQETQYF	TGTGCCAGCGGACTTTCGTTGGGGTACCAAGAGACCCAGTACTTC
.	.	TRBV29-1	TRBJ2-5	CSVEVDGGQETQYF	TGCAGCGTTGAAGTAGATGGGGGACAAGAGACCCAGTACTTC
.	many	TRBV11-3	TRBJ1-2	CASSSASLEGYTF	TGTGCCAGCAGCTCGGCAAGCCTGGAGGGCTACACCTTC
.	few	TRBV12-5	TRBJ1-5	CPSGPGFNQPQHF	TGTCCTAGTGGACCGGGGTTCAATCAGCCCCAGCATTTT
TRBD2	many	TRBV24-1	TRBJ2-5	CATSDPRTSGKETQYF	TGTGCCACCAGTGATCCCCGGACTAGCGGAAAAGAGACCCAGTACTTC
.	many	TRBV2	TRBJ2-2	CASNPPGVNTGELFF	TGTGCCAGCAATCCCCCGGGGGTTAACACCGGGGAGCTGTTTTTT
.	.	TRBV11-1	TRBJ1-4	CASSSGQRNEKLFF	TGTGCCAGCAGCTCTGGACAGAGAAATGAAAAACTGTTTTTT
TRBD2	.	TRBV5-1	TRBJ2-3	CASSFDLLAGGADTQYF	TGCGCCAGCAGCTTTGACCTACTAGCGGGTGGAGCAGATACGCAGTATTTT
.	many	TRBV7-8	TRBJ2-2	CASSLTRGADTGELFF	TGTGCCAGCAGCTTAACACGGGGGGCGGACACCGGGGAGCTGTTTTTT
.	.	TRBV5-1	TRBJ2-2	CASSWDSGAGELFF	TGCGCCAGCAGCTGGGACAGCGGGGCGGGGGAGCTGTTTTTT
.	few	TRBV6-1	TRBJ1-3	CASSLDGPIYF	TGTGCCAGCAGCTTAGATGGTCCCATATATTTT
.	many	TRBV11-3	TRBJ2-5	CVSSLVRDPVSTQYF	TGTGTCAGCAGCTTAGTTCGGGACCCCGTTTCGACCCAGTACTTC
.	many	TRBV12-3/TRBV12-4	TRBJ2-5	CASSSRGIQETQYF	TGTGCCAGCAGTTCAAGGGGAATACAAGAGACCCAGTACTTC
TRBD1	many	TRBV13	TRBJ1-1	CASSLGGGPGAFF	TGTGCCAGCAGCTTAGGAGGGGGCCCTGGAGCTTTCTTT
.	.	TRBV16	TRBJ2-7	CASSQGRSEQYF	TGTGCCAGCAGCCAAGGGAGGTCCGAGCAGTACTTC
.	.	TRBV12-3/TRBV12-4	TRBJ1-4	CASSLGTDLNEKLFF	TGTGCCAGCAGTTTAGGAACGGACCTTAATGAAAAACTGTTTTTT
TRBD2	many	TRBV20-1	TRBJ2-1	CSAPRLAGGNYNEQFF	TGCAGTGCCCCCCGACTAGCGGGGGGGAACTACAATGAGCAGTTCTTC
.	.	TRBV5-1	TRBJ2-2	CASSLELIGPQIRNTGELFF	TGCGCCAGCAGCTTGGAACTAATCGGCCCGCAGATCAGGAACACCGGGGAGCTGTTTTTT
.	.	TRBV4-1	TRBJ2-7	CASSPYRDSYEQYF	TGCGCCAGCAGCCCGTACAGGGACTCCTACGAGCAGTACTTC
TRBD1	many	TRBV6-5	TRBJ2-7	CASSYSPGQGRF	TGTGCCAGCAGTTACTCACCGGGACAGGGCCGCTTC
TRBD1	many	TRBV11-3	TRBJ1-1	CASSQDRGRGTEAFF	TGTGCCAGCAGCCAAGACAGGGGGCGAGGAACTGAAGCTTTCTTT
.	.	TRBV27	TRBJ1-4	CASTLRAGFGRLFF	TGTGCCAGCACTCTCAGGGCAGGGTTTGGAAGACTGTTTTTT
.	many	TRBV7-3	TRBJ2-5	CASSRDQQETQYF	TGTGCCAGCAGTCGGGACCAACAAGAGACCCAGTACTTC
.	many	TRBV3-1	TRBJ2-2	CASSHLYTGELFF	TGTGCCAGCAGCCACCTCTACACCGGGGAGCTGTTTTTT
TRBD2	many	TRBV27	TRBJ2-3	CASSLSGGGYTDTQYF	TGTGCCAGCAGTTTATCGGGCGGGGGATATACAGATACGCAGTATTTT